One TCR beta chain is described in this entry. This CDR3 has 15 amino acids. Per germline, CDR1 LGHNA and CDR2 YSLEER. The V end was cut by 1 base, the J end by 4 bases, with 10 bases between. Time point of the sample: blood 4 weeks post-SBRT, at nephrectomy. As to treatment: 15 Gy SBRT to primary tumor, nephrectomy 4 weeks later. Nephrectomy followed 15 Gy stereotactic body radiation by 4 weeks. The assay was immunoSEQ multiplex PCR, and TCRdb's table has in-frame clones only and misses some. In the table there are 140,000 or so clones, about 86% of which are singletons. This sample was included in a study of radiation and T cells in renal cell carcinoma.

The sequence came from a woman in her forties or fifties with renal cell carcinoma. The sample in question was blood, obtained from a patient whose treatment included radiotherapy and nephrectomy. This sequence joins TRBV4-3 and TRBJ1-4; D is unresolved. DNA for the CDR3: TGCGCCAGCAGCCAAGGTGCAGTAGATAATGAAAAACTGTTTTTT. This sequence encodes CASSQGAVDNEKLFF.